These T cell receptor beta chains were read from a single sample in a study of T cells in Graves' hyperthyroidism and ophthalmopathy. One entry per CDR3 protein, called by TCRdb with MiXCR from the multiplex PCR reads. The sample yields hundreds of thousands of distinct CDR3 sequences, around 15% seen once. Sequenced: blood. The receptor set was obtained from a man aged 18 to 30 with Graves' ophthalmopathy. CDR3s include the opening cysteine and the closing phenylalanine or tryptophan. A D gene is named only where the DNA matches it firmly. A row's size may be missing; if present it is once, few, many or a size class.

DNA: TGTGCCAGCAGCCACACGGCCGGGATTAATGAAAAACTGTTTTTT; CDR3: CASSHTAGINEKLFF; size: few; D: .; J: TRBJ1-4; V: TRBV4-2
DNA: TGTGCCAGTAGTATTTCGGCAACAAACACTGAAGCTTTCTTT; CDR3: CASSISATNTEAFF; size: .; D: .; J: TRBJ1-1; V: TRBV19
DNA: TGCGCCAGCAGGGGACAGAACACTGAAGCTTTCTTT; CDR3: CASRGQNTEAFF; size: many; D: .; J: TRBJ1-1; V: TRBV10-1
DNA: TGCGCCAGCAGCTTGCTGTCTGCCACAGATACGCAGTATTTT; CDR3: CASSLLSATDTQYF; size: .; D: .; J: TRBJ2-3; V: TRBV5-1
DNA: TGTGCCAGCAGCCAAAATGAAAAACTGTTTTTT; CDR3: CASSQNEKLFF; size: many; D: .; J: TRBJ1-4; V: TRBV3-1
DNA: TGCGCCAGCAGCTTAAGCTTTAATGAGCAGTTCTTC; CDR3: CASSLSFNEQFF; size: many; D: .; J: TRBJ2-1; V: TRBV5-1
DNA: TGTGCCAGCAGCTTATCCCCGGGAGGTATAGATACGCAGTATTTT; CDR3: CASSLSPGGIDTQYF; size: .; D: TRBD2; J: TRBJ2-3; V: TRBV7-3
DNA: TGTGCCAGCAGTTTAGAAGCGGGGGGGCCCCAAGGTACGCAGTATTTT; CDR3: CASSLEAGGPQGTQYF; size: .; D: TRBD2; J: TRBJ2-3; V: TRBV12-3/TRBV12-4
DNA: TGCGCCAGCAGCTTGGGACAGCAAAGGTCGGATGGCTACACCTTC; CDR3: CASSLGQQRSDGYTF; size: few; D: .; J: TRBJ1-2; V: TRBV5-1
DNA: TGCAGCACTAATAGTGGACAGGGGGTCAATGAGCAGTTCTTC; CDR3: CSTNSGQGVNEQFF; size: .; D: TRBD1; J: TRBJ2-1; V: TRBV29-1
DNA: TGTGCCAGCAGCTACCGGGACTTCTCCTACAATGAGCAGTTCTTC; CDR3: CASSYRDFSYNEQFF; size: many; D: .; J: TRBJ2-1; V: TRBV7-6
DNA: TGTGCCAGCTCTCCCTGGGATCCAGGGCAGGGTGGCGAGCAGTACTTC; CDR3: CASSPWDPGQGGEQYF; size: .; D: .; J: TRBJ2-7; V: TRBV18
DNA: TGTGCCAGCAGCGCAACAGGGGGGTTTGGCTACACCTTC; CDR3: CASSATGGFGYTF; size: .; D: TRBD1; J: TRBJ1-2; V: TRBV9
DNA: TGTGCCAGCAGCCAAGCCCATAGCGGGAGTACCTACAATGAGCAGTTCTTC; CDR3: CASSQAHSGSTYNEQFF; size: .; D: TRBD2; J: TRBJ2-1; V: TRBV11-2
DNA: TGTGCCAGCAGCTTCCCCTGGGCGGCCCCGAACACCGGGGAGCTGTTTTTT; CDR3: CASSFPWAAPNTGELFF; size: many; D: .; J: TRBJ2-2; V: TRBV11-2
DNA: TGTGCCAGCTCACCACAGACCGGGACGGTGAACACTGAAGCTTTCTTT; CDR3: CASSPQTGTVNTEAFF; size: many; D: .; J: TRBJ1-1; V: TRBV18
DNA: TGTGCCAGCAGCTTAGTTATTCGGACTAGCGGGGTGAGCACAGATACGCAGTATTTT; CDR3: CASSLVIRTSGVSTDTQYF; size: many; D: TRBD2; J: TRBJ2-3; V: TRBV11-2
DNA: TGCAGTGCTAGAGATATAACAAGGCCCTACGAGCAGTACTTC; CDR3: CSARDITRPYEQYF; size: many; D: .; J: TRBJ2-7; V: TRBV20-1
DNA: TGCAGTGTCATCCCGGGACTAGGCTACGAGCAGTACTTC; CDR3: CSVIPGLGYEQYF; size: many; D: TRBD2; J: TRBJ2-7; V: TRBV20-1
DNA: TGCAGTGCTAGAGATCGAGACAGGGTAGGGAATCAGCCCCAGCATTTT; CDR3: CSARDRDRVGNQPQHF; size: .; D: TRBD1; J: TRBJ1-5; V: TRBV20-1
DNA: TGTGCCAGCTCACCTTGGGGGCGCAACTCCTACGAGCAGTACTTC; CDR3: CASSPWGRNSYEQYF; size: .; D: .; J: TRBJ2-7; V: TRBV18
DNA: TGTGCCACCAGCAGAAGAAGGGCGGGCTCAGGGGCCAACGTCCTGACTTTC; CDR3: CATSRRRAGSGANVLTF; size: .; D: .; J: TRBJ2-6; V: TRBV15
DNA: TGCAGCGCGGAGACTAGCGGGGGGCTTTTCCAAGAGACCCAGTACTTC; CDR3: CSAETSGGLFQETQYF; size: few; D: TRBD2; J: TRBJ2-5; V: TRBV20-1
DNA: TGTGCCAGCAGCCCCAGGACAGGGGGGAGGGAGAACGCTGAAGCTTTCTTT; CDR3: CASSPRTGGRENAEAFF; size: .; D: TRBD1; J: TRBJ1-1; V: TRBV11-3
DNA: TGTGCCAGCAGTTATTCCGGGACCCAAAATCAGCCCCAGCATTTT; CDR3: CASSYSGTQNQPQHF; size: few; D: .; J: TRBJ1-5; V: TRBV6-2/TRBV6-3
DNA: TGTGCCAGCAGCTCCGGGACAGGGGGATATGGTAGCGGGGGATACAATGAGCAGTTCTTC; CDR3: CASSSGTGGYGSGGYNEQFF; size: many; D: TRBD1; J: TRBJ2-1; V: TRBV7-9
DNA: TGTGCCAGCGCACAGGCGGGGGTTAACACTGAAGCTTTCTTT; CDR3: CASAQAGVNTEAFF; size: .; D: .; J: TRBJ1-1; V: TRBV6-2/TRBV6-3
DNA: TGCAGTGCTAGCTCCATATCTCGGAAACGGGGGAACACTGAAGCTTTCTTT; CDR3: CSASSISRKRGNTEAFF; size: few; D: .; J: TRBJ1-1; V: TRBV20-1
DNA: TGTGCCAGCACCGGGGGCGGGGGGGCCACTGAGCAGTTCTTC; CDR3: CASTGGGGATEQFF; size: .; D: TRBD2; J: TRBJ2-1; V: TRBV6-1
DNA: TGTGCCAGCAGCGAGGGGACTCTCAGATCCAGGAACACTGAAGCTTTCTTT; CDR3: CASSEGTLRSRNTEAFF; size: .; D: .; J: TRBJ1-1; V: TRBV7-3
DNA: TGTGCCTGGAGTCACCTAGGCGCCAGGAACACCGGGGAGCTGTTTTTT; CDR3: CAWSHLGARNTGELFF; size: many; D: .; J: TRBJ2-2; V: TRBV30